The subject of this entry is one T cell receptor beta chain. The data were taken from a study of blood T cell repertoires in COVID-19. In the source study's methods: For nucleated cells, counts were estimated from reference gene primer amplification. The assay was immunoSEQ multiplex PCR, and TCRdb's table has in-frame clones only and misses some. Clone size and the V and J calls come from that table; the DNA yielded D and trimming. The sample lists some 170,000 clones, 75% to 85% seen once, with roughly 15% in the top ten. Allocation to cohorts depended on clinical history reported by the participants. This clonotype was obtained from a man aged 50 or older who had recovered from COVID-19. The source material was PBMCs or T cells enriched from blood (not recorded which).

This CDR3 reads CASSYGGMNTEAFF. CDR3 nucleotide sequence: TGTGCCAGCAGCTACGGGGGTATGAACACTGAAGCTTTCTTT. The V and J genes are TRBV5-4 and TRBJ1-1; possibly TRBD1 for D (5 bases). Germline lookup yields CDR1 SGHNT and CDR2 YYREEE (reference sequence). There are 14 residues in the CDR3. The V and J ends lost 3 bases and 0 bases respectively, with 9 bases between them.